One and the same sample provided the 32 T cell receptor beta chains below, sequenced in a study of shared clonotypes between healthy human individuals. Only in-frame clones appear in the TCRdb table, and some are missing; sequencing was by immunoSEQ multiplex PCR. The sample records 2 million to 2.5 million clones, 90% to 97% being singletons. The specimen sequenced was naive CD4+ T cells sorted from blood. The subset is: CD45RA+ positively selected. These receptors all stem from a man aged 18 to 29 in good health.

The CDR3 nucleotides read TGTGCCAGCAGCTTCAGGACAGGCACCTACGAGCAGTACTTC. Translation gives CASSFRTGTYEQYF. The rearrangement uses TRBV9 and TRBJ2-7, with 7 bases identical to TRBD1. The CDR3 extends over 14 amino acids. Germline lookup yields CDR1 SGDLS and CDR2 YYNGEE. J was trimmed by 2 bases and V by 4 bases; bases with no gene match: 6.

The rearrangement uses TRBV9 and TRBJ2-5; D unresolved. Trimming removed 4 bases at V and 1 base at J, with 17 bases between. Germline-derived CDR1 and CDR2 are SGDLS and YYNGEE. The CDR3 runs 16 residues. CDR3 coding DNA: TGTGCCAGCAGCCCACACCGGAAGGGCGTCCAAGAGACCCAGTACTTC. The encoded protein is CASSPHRKGVQETQYF.

The CDR3 coding sequence is TGTGCCAGTAGTACCTCCGGACTAGCGGGAGGAGAGCAGTACTTC. Amino acids: CASSTSGLAGGEQYF. This chain links TRBV19 with TRBJ2-7; 14 positions agree with TRBD2. Germline V gene data show CDR1 as LNHDA and CDR2 as SQIVND (reference sequence). With V trimmed by 4 bases and J by 7 bases, 6 bases remained unmatched. This CDR3 contains 15 residues. The full variable domain, completed using reference TRBV19 and TRBJ2-7, is DGGITQSPKYLFRKEGQNVTLSCEQNLNHDAMYWYRQDPGQGLRLIYYSQIVNDFQKGDIAEGYSVSREKKESFPLTVTSAQKNPTAFYLCASSTSGLAGGEQYFGPGTRLTVT.

The V and J genes are TRBV7-8 and TRBJ1-5; D unresolved. V was trimmed by 5 bases and J by 2 bases, leaving 7 bases between them. The CDR3 runs 13 residues. In germline, CDR1 is SGHVS, CDR2 FQNEAQ. The CDR3 loop is CASSGLGNQPQHF. DNA of the CDR3: TGTGCCAGCAGCGGCCTAGGCAATCAGCCCCAGCATTTT.

The chain joins TRBV27 to TRBJ2-1; TRBD2 might be the D (6 bases). The germline CDR1 and CDR2 sequences are MNHEY and SMNVEV (reference sequence). Deletions cut 3 bases from V and 4 bases from J, with 13 bases between. The length of the CDR3 is 15 residues. CDR3 sequence: CASSLWGEEYNEQFF. The CDR3 DNA reads TGTGCCAGCAGTTTGTGGGGGGAGGAGTACAATGAGCAGTTCTTC.

The chain has TRBV27 and TRBJ2-7; 7 bases fit TRBD2. The germline CDR1 and CDR2 sequences are MNHEY and SMNVEV (reference sequence). V was pared by 4 bases and J by 7 bases, with 13 bases of the junction left unmatched. The CDR3 is made up of 15 amino acids. CDR3 residues: CASSSSGLDRGEQYF. The CDR3 nucleotides read TGTGCCAGCAGTTCCTCCGGACTAGACCGAGGAGAGCAGTACTTC.

J is TRBJ1-4 and V is TRBV30, with 8 bases lining up with TRBD1. CDR1 and CDR2 (germline): GTSNPN, SVGIG (reference sequence). Losses at the gene ends were 2 bases for V and 7 bases for J; bases not matched to a gene: 12. CDR3 size: 16 residues. The DNA for the CDR3 is TGTGCCTGGAGTCGGGCAGGGGGCGAGGCTGTTGAAAAACTGTTTTTT. As protein: CAWSRAGGEAVEKLFF.

CDR3 in amino acids: CASSTMTDPDIAKNIQYF. CDR3 bases: TGTGCCAGTAGTACTATGACAGACCCTGACATAGCCAAAAACATTCAGTACTTC. The chain has TRBV19 and TRBJ2-4; tentatively, D is TRBD1 (5 bases). The CDR3 runs 18 residues. Germline assignment: CDR1 LNHDA and CDR2 SQIVND (reference sequence). The germline V and J ends were trimmed by 4 bases and 0 bases, with 19 bases remaining between them.

This chain connects TRBV12-1 to TRBJ1-4; TRBD1 was called by the table and not checked on the DNA. TRBV12-1 is recorded as a pseudogene. The CDR3 has 18 residues. For the CDR3, the DNA is TGTGCCAGCAGCTTTCTTCGACGACAGGTCCAAGTTGGAGAAAAACTGTTTTTT. Residues: CASSFLRRQVQVGEKLFF.

This chain uses TRBV5-1 with TRBJ1-2, with TRBD1 as a possible D gene (5 bases). Deletions cut 3 bases from V and 3 bases from J, with 12 bases between. The CDR3 sequence is 14 residues long. Germline CDR1 and CDR2: SGHRS and YFSETQ. In DNA form, the CDR3 reads TGCGCCAGCAGCTCCGGGTGGGGGGACTATGGCTACACCTTC. Protein sequence: CASSSGWGDYGYTF.

The rearrangement joins TRBV11-2 to TRBJ2-3; TRBD1 matches at 10 bases. Germline lookup yields CDR1 SGHAT and CDR2 FQNNGV. With 5 bases clipped from V and 2 bases from J, the junction kept 4 bases outside the gene matches. The CDR3 loop spans 15 amino acids. The CDR3 is CASSPDRGSTDTQYF. DNA for the CDR3: TGTGCCAGCAGCCCGGACAGGGGGTCCACAGATACGCAGTATTTT. Complete variable domain (other parts from reference TRBV11-2 and TRBJ2-3): EAGVAQSPRYKIIEKRQSVAFWCNPISGHATLYWYQQILGQGPKLLIQFQNNGVVDDSQLPKDRFSAERLKGVDSTLKIQPAKLEDSAVYLCASSPDRGSTDTQYFGPGTRLTVL.

V usage is TRBV27 and J usage is TRBJ2-7, with 8 bases that match TRBD1. The CDR3 has 15 residues. The V gene end was trimmed by 5 bases and the J gene end by 1 base; junction bases not matched to a gene: 7. Germline loops: CDR1 MNHEY, CDR2 SMNVEV (reference sequence). The CDR3 DNA follows: TGTGCCAGCAGTCCGGACAGGGCTTCGTCCTACGAGCAGTACTTC. This encodes CASSPDRASSYEQYF.

The rearrangement links TRBV14 to TRBJ2-7, with 9 positions matching TRBD2. V lost 5 bases and J lost 4; bases outside the gene matches: 9. The CDR3 is 15 residues long. From germline, CDR1 is SGHDN and CDR2 FVKESK. The CDR3 loop reads CASSFFAGGSYEQYF. Written as DNA, the CDR3 is TGTGCCAGCAGCTTCTTTGCGGGAGGGTCGTACGAGCAGTACTTC.

The gene calls are TRBV7-2 and TRBJ2-2, with 15 bases fitting TRBD2. The germline CDR1 and CDR2 sequences are SGHTA and FQGNSA. With V trimmed by 5 bases and J by 4 bases, 5 bases remained unmatched. This CDR3 is built from 17 residues. The CDR3: CASSKGLAGGGTGELFF. CDR3 nucleotides: TGTGCCAGCAGCAAGGGACTAGCGGGAGGCGGCACCGGGGAGCTGTTTTTT.

This clone occurred once. The chain employs TRBV4-1 and TRBJ2-5, with 8 nucleotides matching TRBD1. With V trimmed by 1 base and J by 1 base, 5 bases remained unmatched. CDR1 is MGHRA and CDR2 is YSYEKL in the germline V gene. The CDR3 is 16 amino acids. The CDR3 loop is CASSQARTGGQETQYF. The CDR3 DNA sequence: TGCGCCAGCAGCCAAGCGCGCACAGGGGGCCAAGAGACCCAGTACTTC.

The chain carries TRBV2 and TRBJ2-7; maybe TRBD1 (6 bases). Per germline, CDR1 SNHLY and CDR2 FYNNEI. Trimming left V 5 bases short and J 9 bases short, with 14 bases between. CDR3 length: 12 residues. CDR3 nucleotides: TGTGCCAGCAGTTTTATTGGGGGCGGGCAGTACTTC. Amino acids: CASSFIGGGQYF. Using reference TRBV2 and TRBJ2-7 for the parts outside the CDR3, the full variable domain is EPEVTQTPSHQVTQMGQEVILRCVPISNHLYFYWYRQILGQKVEFLVSFYNNEISEKSEIFDDQFSVERPDGSNFTLKIRSTKLEDSAMYFCASSFIGGGQYFGPGTRLTVT.

The chain couples TRBV14 to TRBJ2-7, with 7 bases aligning to TRBD1. This CDR3 has 14 residues. V shed 6 bases and J 0 bases; nucleotides not matched to a gene: 5. Germline CDR1 and CDR2: SGHDN and FVKESK. The CDR3 DNA is TGTGCCAGCAGTATAGGGGGCAACTCCTACGAGCAGTACTTC. Protein product: CASSIGGNSYEQYF.

This clone came up a few times. This chain links TRBV29-1 with TRBJ1-2, with D unresolved. Germline values: CDR1 SQVTM, CDR2 ANQGSEA. V was cut by 2 bases and J by 4 bases, with 14 bases left in between. CDR3 length: 14 amino acids. CDR3: CSVESRGAGYGYTF. The CDR3 nucleotides read TGCAGCGTTGAATCTCGGGGAGCCGGCTATGGCTACACCTTC.

The J gene is TRBJ2-7, the V gene TRBV19; 11 bases agree with TRBD1. This CDR3 has 17 residues. The V segment lost 5 bases and the J segment 3 bases; nucleotides outside the gene matches: 12. The germline V gene encodes CDR1 LNHDA and CDR2 SQIVND (reference sequence). The CDR3 region has the DNA TGTGCCAGTAGTTACTCGGGCACCGGGACAGGGGGCTACGAGCAGTACTTC. Its protein product is CASSYSGTGTGGYEQYF.

The CDR3 loop reads CASSWDGTPNEKLFF. DNA for the CDR3: TGTGCCAGCAGCTGGGACGGGACACCAAATGAAAAACTGTTTTTT. This sequence joins TRBV5-4 and TRBJ1-4; possibly TRBD1 for D (6 bases). The V gene's germline CDR1 is SGHNT and CDR2 YYREEE (reference sequence). The CDR3 consists of 15 residues. The V and J ends lost 3 bases and 5 bases respectively, with 14 bases between them.

This chain connects TRBV4-1 to TRBJ2-4; the D is unclear. V dropped 5 bases and J dropped 0 bases, with 11 bases sitting between them. CDR3 size: 15 residues. CDR1 is MGHRA and CDR2 is YSYEKL in the germline V gene. Written as DNA, the CDR3 is TGCGCCAGCAGCGAAGGGAACATAGCCAAAAACATTCAGTACTTC. This sequence encodes CASSEGNIAKNIQYF.

This sequence joins TRBV5-1 and TRBJ2-1; unclear D gene. V dropped 4 bases and J dropped 1 base, with 12 bases sitting between them. The germline gives CDR1 SGHRS, CDR2 YFSETQ. The CDR3 extends over 15 amino acids. CDR3 DNA: TGCGCCAGCAGCCCAGTTAAGGTATCCTACAATGAGCAGTTCTTC. Its protein product is CASSPVKVSYNEQFF.

In its sample, this clone was seen once. The V gene is TRBV5-1, the J gene TRBJ2-5; D gene uncertain. Germline V gives CDR1 SGHRS, CDR2 YFSETQ. The CDR3 extends over 16 amino acids. Trimming removed 1 base from V and 5 bases from J, with 18 bases in between. The CDR3 DNA sequence: TGCGCCAGCAGCTTGCTCCTTGCTAGTAATAGGGAGACCCAGTACTTC. This sequence encodes CASSLLLASNRETQYF.

The chain joins TRBV18 to TRBJ1-1; possible D gene TRBD1, 5 bases. V was clipped by 0 bases and J by 4 bases, with 15 bases between them. This CDR3 comprises 16 residues. Germline V CDR1 and CDR2: KGHSH, LQKENI. The DNA of the CDR3 is TGTGCCAGCTCACCACCGGGGCAGTCATCGAGCACTGAAGCTTTCTTT. Its protein product is CASSPPGQSSSTEAFF.

This clone was observed once. The V call is TRBV6-1, the J call TRBJ1-2; D perhaps matches TRBD1 (5 bases). From germline, CDR1 is MNHNS and CDR2 SASEGT. This CDR3 is 14 amino acids long. Trimming removed 4 bases from V and 7 bases from J, with 16 bases in between. The CDR3 here is CASSGPQGSIGYTF. Written as DNA, the CDR3 is TGTGCCAGCAGTGGGCCCCAGGGTAGTATTGGCTACACCTTC.

The chain employs TRBV2 and TRBJ2-2; 8 bases are shared with TRBD1. The germline CDR1 and CDR2 sequences are SNHLY and FYNNEI. There are 15 residues in the CDR3. Trimming cost V 6 bases and J 2 bases; bases outside gene matches: 5. This CDR3 reads CASRQDRANTGELFF. The CDR3, as DNA: TGTGCCAGCAGGCAGGACAGGGCCAACACCGGGGAGCTGTTTTTT.

V is TRBV6-5 and J is TRBJ1-6; TRBD1 agrees at 9 bases. Germline V lookup: CDR1 MNHEY, CDR2 SVGAGI. V was pared by 0 bases and J by 8 bases, with 2 bases of the junction left unmatched. The CDR3 spans 15 residues. The CDR3 sequence is CASSYSRTGDSPLHF. As DNA, the CDR3 is TGTGCCAGCAGTTACTCCAGGACAGGGGATTCACCCCTCCACTTT.

This rearrangement joins TRBV5-1 to TRBJ1-2, with D possibly TRBD1 on 5 matching bases. V lost 6 bases to trimming and J lost 5 bases, with 17 bases between them. Looked up from germline, CDR1 is SGHRS and CDR2 is YFSETQ. CDR3 length equals 14 residues. CDR3 region: CASKPPGDAYGYTF. The CDR3 region has the DNA TGCGCCAGCAAACCCCCGGGGGATGCTTATGGCTACACCTTC.

V usage is TRBV10-3 and J usage is TRBJ1-1; TRBD1 aligns across 8 bases. The CDR3 sequence is 13 residues long. Germline assignment: CDR1 ENHRY and CDR2 SYGVKD. V gave up 10 bases and J gave up 1 base; unmatched junction bases: 5. The CDR3 bases are TGTGCCACCCAGGGGGCCCAGAACACTGAAGCTTTCTTT. Translated: CATQGAQNTEAFF.

The chain employs TRBV20-1 and TRBJ2-1; D unresolved. Per germline, CDR1 DFQATT and CDR2 SNEGSKA (reference sequence). The CDR3 consists of 11 residues. The V end lost 5 bases, the J end lost 5 bases, and 7 bases lay between the germline ends. The CDR3 DNA sequence: TGCAGTGCTCTGACCCACAATGAGCAGTTCTTC. Its translation: CSALTHNEQFF.

This sequence joins TRBV10-1 and TRBJ1-6, with TRBD1 matching 7 bases. The J segment lost 7 bases and the V segment lost 2 bases, leaving 5 bases of the junction unmatched. The CDR3 is made up of 15 amino acids. CDR1 and CDR2 from the germline V gene are WNHNN and SYGVQD (reference sequence). CDR3 in amino acids: CASSETRGGNSPLHF. The CDR3 coding sequence is TGCGCCAGCAGTGAGACGCGAGGGGGCAATTCACCCCTCCACTTT.

This clone showed up just once. CDR3 loop: CASSAGQGSTEAFF. CDR3 sequence (DNA): TGTGCCAGCAGTGCGGGACAGGGATCCACTGAAGCTTTCTTT. This chain links TRBV6-5 with TRBJ1-1; 9 positions agree with TRBD1. The germline V gene has CDR1 MNHEY and CDR2 SVGAGI. The V segment lost 5 bases and the J segment 4 bases; nucleotides outside the gene matches: 5. The CDR3 runs to 14 residues.